This T cell receptor (beta chain) came from a study of blood T cell repertoires in COVID-19. The ends were cut back, 8 bases at V and 2 bases at J, with 10 bases in the middle. The CDR3 is made up of 14 amino acids. Per germline, CDR1 ENHRY and CDR2 SYGVKD. In the original processing: The authors estimated nucleated cell counts from reference gene primer amplification. Sequenced by immunoSEQ multiplex PCR; TCRdb stores in-frame clones only, minus some. That table furnishes V, J and clone size, whereas the DNA furnished D and trimming. Of tens of thousands of clones listed, 85% to 90% were seen once; the top ten hold about 12%.

The chain uses TRBV10-3 and TRBJ2-6; D remains ambiguous. Sequencing was performed on peripheral blood. This sequence was found in a man between 65 and 80 years old with acute or convalescent COVID-19. Written as DNA, the CDR3 is TGTGCCATCGGGCAGGCCCCTGGGGCCAACGTCCTGACTTTC. Translated: CAIGQAPGANVLTF.